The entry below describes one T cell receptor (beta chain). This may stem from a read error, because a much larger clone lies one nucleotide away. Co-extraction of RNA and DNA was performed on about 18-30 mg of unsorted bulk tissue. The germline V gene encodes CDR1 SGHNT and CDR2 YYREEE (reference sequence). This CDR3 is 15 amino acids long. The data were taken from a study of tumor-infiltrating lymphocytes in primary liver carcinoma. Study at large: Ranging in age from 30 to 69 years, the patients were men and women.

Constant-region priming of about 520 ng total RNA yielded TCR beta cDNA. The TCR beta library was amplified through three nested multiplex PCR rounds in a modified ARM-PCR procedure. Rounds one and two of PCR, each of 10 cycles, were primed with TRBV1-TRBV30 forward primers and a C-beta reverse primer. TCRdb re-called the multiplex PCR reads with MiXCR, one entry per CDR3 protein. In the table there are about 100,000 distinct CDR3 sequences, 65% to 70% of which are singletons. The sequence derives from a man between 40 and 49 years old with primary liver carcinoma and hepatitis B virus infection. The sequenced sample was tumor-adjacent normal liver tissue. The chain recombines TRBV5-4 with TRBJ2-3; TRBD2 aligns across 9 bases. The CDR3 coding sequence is TGTGTCAGCAGCTTTAGCGGGAGTCTCACAGATACGCAGTATTTT. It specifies CVSSFSGSLTDTQYF.